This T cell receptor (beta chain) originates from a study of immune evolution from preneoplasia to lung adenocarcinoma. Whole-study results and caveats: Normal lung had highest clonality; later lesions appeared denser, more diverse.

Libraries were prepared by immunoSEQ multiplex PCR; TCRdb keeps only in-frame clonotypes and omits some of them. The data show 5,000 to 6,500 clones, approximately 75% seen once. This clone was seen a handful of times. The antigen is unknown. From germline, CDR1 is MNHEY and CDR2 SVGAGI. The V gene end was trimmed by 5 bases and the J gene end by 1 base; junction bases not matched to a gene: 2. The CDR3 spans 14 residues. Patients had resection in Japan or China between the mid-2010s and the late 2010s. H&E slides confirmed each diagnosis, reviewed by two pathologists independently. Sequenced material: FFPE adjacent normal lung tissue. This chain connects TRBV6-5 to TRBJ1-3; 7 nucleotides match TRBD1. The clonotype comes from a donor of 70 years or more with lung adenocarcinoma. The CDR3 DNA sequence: TGTGCCAGCAGTACGACAGGGTCTGGAAACACCATATATTTT. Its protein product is CASSTTGSGNTIYF.